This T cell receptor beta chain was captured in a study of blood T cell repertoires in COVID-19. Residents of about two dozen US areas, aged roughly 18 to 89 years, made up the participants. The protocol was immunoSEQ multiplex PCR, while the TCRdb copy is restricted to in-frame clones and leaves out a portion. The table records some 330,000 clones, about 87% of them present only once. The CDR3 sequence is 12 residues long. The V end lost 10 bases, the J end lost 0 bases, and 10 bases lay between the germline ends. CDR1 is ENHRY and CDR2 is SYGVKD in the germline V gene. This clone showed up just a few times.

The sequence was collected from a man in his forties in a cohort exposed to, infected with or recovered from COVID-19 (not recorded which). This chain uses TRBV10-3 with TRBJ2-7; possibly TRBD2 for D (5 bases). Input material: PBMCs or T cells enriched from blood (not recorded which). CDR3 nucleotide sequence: TGTGCCACCGGGGTTAGCTCCTACGAGCAGTACTTC. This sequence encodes CATGVSSYEQYF.